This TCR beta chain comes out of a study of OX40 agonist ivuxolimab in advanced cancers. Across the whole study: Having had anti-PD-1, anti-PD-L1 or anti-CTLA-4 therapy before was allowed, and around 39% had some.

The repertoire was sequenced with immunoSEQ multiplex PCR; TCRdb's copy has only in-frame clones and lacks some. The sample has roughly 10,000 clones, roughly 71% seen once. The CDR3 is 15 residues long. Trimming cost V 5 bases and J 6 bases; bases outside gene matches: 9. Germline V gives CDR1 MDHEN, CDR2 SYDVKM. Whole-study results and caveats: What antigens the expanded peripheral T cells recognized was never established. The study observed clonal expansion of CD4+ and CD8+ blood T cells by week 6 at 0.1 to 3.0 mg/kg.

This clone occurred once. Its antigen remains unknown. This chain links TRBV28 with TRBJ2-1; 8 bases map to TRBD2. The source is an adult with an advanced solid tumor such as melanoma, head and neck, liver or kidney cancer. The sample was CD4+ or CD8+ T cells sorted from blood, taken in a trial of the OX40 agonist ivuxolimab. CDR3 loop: CASSLAAGGPNEQFF. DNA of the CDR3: TGTGCCAGCAGTCTCGCGGCGGGAGGTCCCAATGAGCAGTTCTTC.